This T cell receptor (beta chain) was sequenced for a study of cytomegalovirus exposure and HLA in healthy donors. Looking at the study overall: A prior study identified 120 million or so unique TCR beta sequences from roughly 180 million T cells.

Study-level results: A likely sequencing artifact accounted for one observed cluster of highly shared sequence variants. Per a later analysis, HLA-associated TCR beta chains showed more clonal expansion than other, equally common TCR beta chains. In a later analysis, several top co-occurrence clusters appeared linked to parvovirus B19, influenza, CMV and Epstein-Barr virus.

In regard to this clone: Its specificity is unknown.

The ends lost 4 bases at V and 4 bases at J; junction bases unmatched: 5. The CDR3 has 14 residues. CDR1 SGHRS and CDR2 YFSETQ come from the germline V gene. Primers included in the PCR were 60 Vbeta and 13 Jbeta primers. Only in-frame clones appear in the TCRdb table, and some are missing; sequencing was by immunoSEQ multiplex PCR. Of tens of thousands of clones detected, 65% to 85% appear once; the ten largest clones hold 22%. The chain links TRBV5-1 to TRBJ2-3, with TRBD1 matching over 8 bases. Material: PBMCs. The sequence derives from a woman aged 40 to 50 in good health and CMV-seropositive. CDR3 region: CASSLDRAPDTQYF. CDR3 DNA: TGCGCCAGCAGCCTGGACAGGGCCCCAGATACGCAGTATTTT.